Detailed here is one TCR beta chain. Its antigen is unknown. This specimen comes from a study of shared clonotypes between healthy human individuals. As for the study in general: Donors were a couple of women and a few men aged 18 to 49. General study findings and limits: In having few donors, the study represented limited genetic and exposure-history diversity. Researchers found naive subsets generally carried larger estimated richness than memory subsets.

Here immunoSEQ multiplex PCR was the method, and the copy in TCRdb shows in-frame clones only, minus some. The sample yields millions of clones, roughly 95% seen once. CDR1 is WSHSY and CDR2 is SAAADI in the germline V gene. The CDR3 is 13 residues long. V was shortened by 7 bases and J by 2 bases, with 11 bases between the two germline ends. The rearrangement uses TRBV10-2 and TRBJ1-1; tentatively, D is TRBD1 (6 bases). The sequence was obtained from a man aged 18 to 30 in good health. Sequencing used naive CD4+ T cells sorted from blood. The subset is: CD45RA+ positively selected. Written as DNA, the CDR3 is TGCGCCAGCATTTCACAGGGAAACACTGAAGCTTTCTTT. This encodes CASISQGNTEAFF.